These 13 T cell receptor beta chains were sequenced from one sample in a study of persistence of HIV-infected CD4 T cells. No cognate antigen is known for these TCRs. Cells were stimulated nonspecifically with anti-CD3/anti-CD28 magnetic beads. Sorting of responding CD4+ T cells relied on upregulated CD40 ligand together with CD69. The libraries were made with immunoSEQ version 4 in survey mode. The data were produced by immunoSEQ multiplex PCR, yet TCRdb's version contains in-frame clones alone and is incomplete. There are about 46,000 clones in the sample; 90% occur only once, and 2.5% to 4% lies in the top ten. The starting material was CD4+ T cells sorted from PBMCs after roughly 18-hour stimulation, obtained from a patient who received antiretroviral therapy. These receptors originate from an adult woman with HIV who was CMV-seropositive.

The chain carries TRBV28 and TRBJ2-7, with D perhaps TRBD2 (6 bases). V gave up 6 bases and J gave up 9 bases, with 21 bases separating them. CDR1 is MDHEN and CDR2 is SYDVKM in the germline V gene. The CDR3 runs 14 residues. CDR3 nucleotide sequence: TGTGCCAGCAGGAATCAGGGACCCTCGGAGGGGCAGTACTTC. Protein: CASRNQGPSEGQYF.

In DNA, the CDR3 is TGTGCCAGCAGTTTCTCTAGCGGTTCGTCCTCTAGCGAGCAGTACTTC. It encodes CASSFSSGSSSSEQYF. This chain joins TRBV27 and TRBJ2-7; 7 nucleotides line up with TRBD2. The length of the CDR3 is 16 residues. V dropped 3 bases and J dropped 6; count of bases not matched to a gene: 14. Germline V gene lookup returns CDR1 MNHEY and CDR2 SMNVEV (reference sequence).

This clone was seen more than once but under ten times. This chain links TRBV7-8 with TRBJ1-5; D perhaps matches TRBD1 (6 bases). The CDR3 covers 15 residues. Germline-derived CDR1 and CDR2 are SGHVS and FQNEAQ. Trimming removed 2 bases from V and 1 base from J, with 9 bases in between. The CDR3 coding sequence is TGTGCCAGCAGCTTATCCGACAGGAGCAATCAGCCCCAGCATTTT. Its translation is CASSLSDRSNQPQHF.

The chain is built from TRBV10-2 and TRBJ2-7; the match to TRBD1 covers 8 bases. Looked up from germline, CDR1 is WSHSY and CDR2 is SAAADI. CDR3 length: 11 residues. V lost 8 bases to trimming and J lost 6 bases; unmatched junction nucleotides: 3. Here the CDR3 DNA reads TGCGCCAGCGTAGACAGGGGCGAGCAGTACTTC. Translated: CASVDRGEQYF.

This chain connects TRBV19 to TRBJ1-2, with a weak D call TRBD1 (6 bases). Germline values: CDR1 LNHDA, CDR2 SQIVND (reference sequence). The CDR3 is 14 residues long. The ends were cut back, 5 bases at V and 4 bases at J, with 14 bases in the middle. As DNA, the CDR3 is TGTGCCAGTAGTGGACTACAGGGACGCTATGGCTACACCTTC. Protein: CASSGLQGRYGYTF.

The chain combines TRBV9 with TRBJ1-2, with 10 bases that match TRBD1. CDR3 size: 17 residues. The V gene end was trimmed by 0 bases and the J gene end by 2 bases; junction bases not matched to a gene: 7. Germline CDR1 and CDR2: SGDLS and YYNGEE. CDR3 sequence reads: CASSVEEGQGPNYGYTF. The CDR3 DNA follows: TGTGCCAGCAGCGTAGAGGAGGGACAGGGGCCCAACTATGGCTACACCTTC.

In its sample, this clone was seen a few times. The CDR3 nucleotides read TGTGCCAGCAGCTTAGGGGTTCGTGGCGAGCAGTACTTC. Translation: CASSLGVRGEQYF. The chain is built from TRBV7-9 and TRBJ2-7; D not resolved. V was trimmed by 1 base and J by 6 bases, leaving 10 bases between them. There are 13 residues in the CDR3. CDR1 is SEHNR, CDR2 FQNEAQ, per germline (reference sequence).

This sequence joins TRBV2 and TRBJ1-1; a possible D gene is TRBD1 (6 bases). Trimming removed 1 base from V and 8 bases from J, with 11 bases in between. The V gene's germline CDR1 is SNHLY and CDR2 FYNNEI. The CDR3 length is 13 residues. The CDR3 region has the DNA TGTGCCAGCAGTGAAGGGCTTGGGACAGAAGCTTTCTTT. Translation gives CASSEGLGTEAFF.

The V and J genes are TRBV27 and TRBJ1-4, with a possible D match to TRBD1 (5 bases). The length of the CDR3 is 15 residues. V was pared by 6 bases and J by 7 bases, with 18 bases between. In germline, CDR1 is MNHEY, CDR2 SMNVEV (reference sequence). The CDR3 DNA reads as TGTGCCAGCAGGGCGGGGGGGTGGAGTGGTGAAAAACTGTTTTTT. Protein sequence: CASRAGGWSGEKLFF.

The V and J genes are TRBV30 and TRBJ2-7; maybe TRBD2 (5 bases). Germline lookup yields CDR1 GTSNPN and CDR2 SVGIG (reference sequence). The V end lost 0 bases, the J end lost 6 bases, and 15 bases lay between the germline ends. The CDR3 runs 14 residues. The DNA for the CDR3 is TGTGCCTGGAGTGTACACGGCGGGTTCAGCGAGCAGTACTTC. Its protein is CAWSVHGGFSEQYF.

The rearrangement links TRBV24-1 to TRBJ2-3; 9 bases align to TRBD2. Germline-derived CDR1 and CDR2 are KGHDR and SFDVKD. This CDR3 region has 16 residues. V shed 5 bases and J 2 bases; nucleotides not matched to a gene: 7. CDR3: CATSVSAGGHTDTQYF. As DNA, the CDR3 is TGTGCCACCAGTGTCTCAGCGGGGGGTCACACAGATACGCAGTATTTT.

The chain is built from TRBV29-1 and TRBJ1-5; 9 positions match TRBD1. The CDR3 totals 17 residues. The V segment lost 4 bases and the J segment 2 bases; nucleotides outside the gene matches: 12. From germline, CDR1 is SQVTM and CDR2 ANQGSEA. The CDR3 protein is CSVGDRDGSHGNQPQHF. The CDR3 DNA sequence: TGCAGCGTTGGGGACAGGGACGGTTCACATGGCAATCAGCCCCAGCATTTT.

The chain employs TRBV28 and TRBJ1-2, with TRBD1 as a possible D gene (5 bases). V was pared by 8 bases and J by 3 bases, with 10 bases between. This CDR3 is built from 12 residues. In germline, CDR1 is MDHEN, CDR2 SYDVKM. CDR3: CASRDWDYGYTF. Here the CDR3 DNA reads TGTGCCAGCCGGGACTGGGACTATGGCTACACCTTC.